The subject of this entry is one TCR beta chain. This entry comes from a study of blood T cell repertoires in COVID-19. For the study at large: Samples representing acute and convalescent COVID-19 were sourced from the United States, Italy and Spain.

In the authors' workflow: Amplification of reference gene primers provided the estimated nucleated cell counts. This table comes from immunoSEQ multiplex PCR, and its TCRdb copy is limited to in-frame clones, with some not included. V and J calls and clone size come straight from that table; D and trimming were deduced from the DNA. In the table there are about 150,000 clones, just over 85% of which are singletons. The source is a man between 45 and 60 years old who had recovered from COVID-19. Sample: PBMCs or T cells enriched from blood (not recorded which).

The CDR3 is CASSEPGHYEKLFF. DNA of the CDR3: TGTGCCAGCAGTGAACCGGGACATTATGAAAAACTGTTTTTT. The V gene is TRBV2, the J gene TRBJ1-4, with TRBD1 as a possible D gene (6 bases). CDR3 length: 14 amino acids. Germline CDR1 SNHLY, CDR2 FYNNEI. V lost 2 bases to trimming and J lost 6 bases, with 10 bases between them.